The 20 T cell receptor beta chains listed next were all sequenced from one sample in a study of T cells in Graves' hyperthyroidism and ophthalmopathy. RNA transcripts gave rise to amplified TCR beta CDR3 regions. During a first-round RT-PCR of the TCR CDR3, the HTBI primer set was used. One entry per CDR3 protein, called by TCRdb with MiXCR from the multiplex PCR reads. Of roughly 750,000 distinct CDR3 sequences detected, about 15% appear once; the ten largest clones hold over 7.5%. Input material: blood. The origin of the receptors is a man aged 18-30 years with Graves' hyperthyroidism.

The V call is TRBV6-2 or TRBV6-3, the J call TRBJ2-6; 11 bases line up with TRBD1. This CDR3 comprises 17 residues. The trim removed 5 bases at V and 4 bases at J, leaving 7 bases unmatched. Germline values: CDR1 MNHEY, CDR2 SVGEGT. The CDR3 nucleotides are TGTGCCAGCAGTCTCGGGACAGGGGGTTACGGGGCCAACGTCCTGACTTTC. Translating it yields CASSLGTGGYGANVLTF.

This clonotype appeared many times. The J gene is TRBJ2-7, the V gene TRBV11-2; D uncertain. Germline V CDR1 and CDR2: SGHAT, FQNNGV. The V gene lost 2 bases and the J gene lost 1 base, with 9 bases spanning the gap. This CDR3 contains 14 residues. Here the CDR3 DNA reads TGTGCCAGCAGCTTAAATCGGTTGTCCTACGAGCAGTACTTC. It yields the protein CASSLNRLSYEQYF.

A note on this clonotype: A much larger clone lies one base from this, so it may be a read error. This chain links TRBV6-9 with TRBJ1-5; D gene ambiguous. The CDR3 runs 13 residues. Germline V CDR1 and CDR2: MNHGY, SVAAGI. CDR3 in amino acids: CASSYTPSQPPHF. In DNA, the CDR3 is TGTGCCAGCAGTTATACCCCCTCGCAGCCCCCGCATTTT.

This clonotype occurred many times. The rearrangement links TRBV18 to TRBJ1-2; TRBD1 matches 9 bases. Germline V gene lookup returns CDR1 KGHSH and CDR2 LQKENI. CDR3 size: 14 residues. Losses at the gene ends were 3 bases for V and 7 bases for J; bases not matched to a gene: 6. As DNA, the CDR3 is TGTGCCAGCTCACCTTGGACAGGGGTTGGTGGCTACACCTTC. Protein sequence: CASSPWTGVGGYTF.

This clonotype was seen only a few times. The chain couples TRBV27 to TRBJ2-5; TRBD2 matches at 8 bases. With 11 bases clipped from V and 5 bases from J, the junction kept 10 bases outside the gene matches. The CDR3 runs 13 residues. Germline lookup yields CDR1 MNHEY and CDR2 SMNVEV (reference sequence). The CDR3 spells CAVGGGRGETQYF. The CDR3 DNA reads TGTGCCGTCGGGGGGGGGCGAGGGGAGACCCAGTACTTC.

This clonotype was counted ten times or more. The chain has TRBV7-2 and TRBJ2-3, with 9 nucleotides matching TRBD2. This CDR3 is 14 amino acids long. Trimming removed 3 bases from V and 9 bases from J; junction bases left unmatched: 7. The germline CDR1 and CDR2 sequences are SGHTA and FQGNSA. This CDR3 is CASSFRIAGDTQYF. CDR3 coding DNA: TGTGCCAGCAGCTTTCGAATAGCGGGAGACACGCAGTATTTT.

Points on this clonotype: A much more abundant neighbour one base away suggests this may be a read error. The chain employs TRBV28 and TRBJ2-5; no firm D call. Per germline, CDR1 MDHEN and CDR2 SYDVKM. The CDR3 runs to 15 residues. The V gene lost 6 bases and the J gene lost 4 bases, with 18 bases spanning the gap. The CDR3 region has the DNA TGTGCCAGCAGCTCCCAATGGGGTAGGCGAGAGACCCAGTACTTC. Protein sequence: CASSSQWGRRETQYF.

This chain joins TRBV6-2 or TRBV6-3 and TRBJ2-7; D uncertain. Trimming stripped 2 bases from V and 4 bases from J, with 6 bases between. Germline values: CDR1 MNHEY, CDR2 SVGEGT. CDR3 length: 12 residues. The CDR3 nucleotides are TGTGCCAGCAGTTACAAAAGGTACGAGCAGTACTTC. Protein sequence: CASSYKRYEQYF.

This chain connects TRBV20-1 to TRBJ1-5; a possible D gene is TRBD1 (5 bases). Trimming pared 3 bases from V and 6 bases from J, leaving 12 bases between. This CDR3 spans 13 amino acids. CDR1 is DFQATT, CDR2 SNEGSKA, per germline (reference sequence). The CDR3 reads CSARGTASQPQHF. The CDR3 region has the DNA TGCAGTGCTAGGGGGACCGCGAGTCAGCCCCAGCATTTT.

This clonotype has at least ten counts. The chain recombines TRBV11-2 with TRBJ1-1; no reliable D call. This CDR3 has 16 residues. V lost 3 bases to trimming and J lost 0 bases, with 14 bases between them. Looked up from germline, CDR1 is SGHAT and CDR2 is FQNNGV. CDR3 protein: CASSLRLISMNTEAFF. The DNA for the CDR3 is TGTGCCAGCAGCTTGCGACTGATATCTATGAACACTGAAGCTTTCTTT.

The chain links TRBV7-9 to TRBJ1-1; D is possibly TRBD1 (6 bases). CDR3 length equals 15 residues. The germline CDR1 and CDR2 sequences are SEHNR and FQNEAQ (reference sequence). V lost 5 bases and J lost 2, with 15 bases in between. CDR3 nucleotide sequence: TGTGCCAGCAGCCCAAGGACAGTTCGAAACACTGAAGCTTTCTTT. Translating it yields CASSPRTVRNTEAFF.

The J gene is TRBJ2-6, the V gene TRBV6-2 or TRBV6-3; no clear D gene. The V and J ends lost 0 bases and 4 bases respectively, with 16 bases between them. Germline V lookup: CDR1 MNHEY, CDR2 SVGEGT. The CDR3 is 18 residues long. CDR3 amino acids: CASSYSSSKYLGANVLTF. The CDR3 DNA sequence: TGTGCCAGCAGTTACTCCTCTTCGAAATATCTCGGGGCCAACGTCCTGACTTTC.

This clonotype is a singleton in its sample. The chain carries TRBV20-1 and TRBJ2-5, with D possibly TRBD2 on 6 matching bases. This CDR3 region has 15 residues. Trimming took 3 bases from V and 1 from J, leaving 15 bases between them. Germline V gives CDR1 DFQATT, CDR2 SNEGSKA (reference sequence). CDR3 loop: CSASLGAGIQETQYF. The CDR3 coding sequence is TGCAGTGCTAGTTTAGGGGCGGGGATCCAAGAGACCCAGTACTTC.

The J gene is TRBJ2-3, the V gene TRBV6-2 or TRBV6-3; tentatively, D is TRBD2 (5 bases). Trimming shortened V by 5 bases and J by 2 bases, and 11 bases separated the two germline ends. The germline V gene has CDR1 MNHEY and CDR2 SVGEGT. The CDR3 loop spans 14 amino acids. This CDR3 is CASSGGRVTDTQYF. In DNA, the CDR3 is TGTGCCAGCAGTGGAGGACGCGTCACAGATACGCAGTATTTT.

This chain joins TRBV20-1 and TRBJ2-7; D may match TRBD1 or TRBD2 (5 bases each). The CDR3 sequence is 15 residues long. Germline V gene lookup returns CDR1 DFQATT and CDR2 SNEGSKA (reference sequence). Deletions cut 2 bases from V and 0 bases from J, with 14 bases between. The CDR3 region is CSARSGRPASYEQYF. CDR3 sequence (DNA): TGCAGTGCTAGATCGGGACGACCCGCCTCCTACGAGCAGTACTTC.

The rearrangement joins TRBV20-1 to TRBJ1-1; D gene uncertain. CDR1 is DFQATT, CDR2 SNEGSKA, per germline (reference sequence). Trimming took off 1 base at V and 3 bases at J, with 6 bases between the two ends. The CDR3 is made up of 12 amino acids. Here the CDR3 reads CSARGDYTEAFF. Here the CDR3 DNA reads TGCAGTGCTAGAGGAGATTACACTGAAGCTTTCTTT.

This chain's CDR3 is CASRSGGNIQYF. The DNA for the CDR3 is TGTGCCAGCAGATCAGGGGGAAACATTCAGTACTTC. J is TRBJ2-4 and V is TRBV28; 7 bases are shared with TRBD1. After removal of 6 bases from V and 6 bases from J, the junction contained 2 bases not matched to a gene. The CDR3 is 12 amino acids. Germline CDR1 is MDHEN and CDR2 is SYDVKM.

This clonotype was detected many times. The rearrangement uses TRBV12-3 or TRBV12-4 and TRBJ2-7, with a possible D match to TRBD2 (5 bases). The CDR3 totals 14 residues. Trimming stripped 3 bases from V and 3 bases from J, with 12 bases between. The CDR3 loop reads CASSLAGLVYEQYF. CDR3 bases: TGTGCCAGCAGTTTGGCCGGACTGGTCTACGAGCAGTACTTC.

The J gene is TRBJ2-1, the V gene TRBV7-7; 10 positions agree with TRBD2. CDR3 length equals 16 residues. The V gene end was trimmed by 5 bases and the J gene end by 5 bases; junction bases not matched to a gene: 9. Germline V gene sequence: CDR1 SSHAT, CDR2 FNYEAQ (reference sequence). CDR3 DNA: TGTGCCAGCAGCAGAGCGGGAGGGCCTGTCGACAATGAGCAGTTCTTC. It translates to CASSRAGGPVDNEQFF.

This clonotype occurred a few times. The chain is built from TRBV12-5 and TRBJ1-1; 12 bases are a match to TRBD1. V gave up 0 bases and J gave up 6 bases; unmatched junction bases: 14. The CDR3 loop spans 19 amino acids. Germline V gene sequence: CDR1 LGHNT, CDR2 FRNRAP. DNA for the CDR3: TGTGCTAGTGGTTTGGTACGGTCCGGGACAGGGGGCAGGACCGCTGAAGCTTTCTTT. This translates into CASGLVRSGTGGRTAEAFF.